The 14 T cell receptor beta chains presented below share a single source sample, sequenced in a study of control samples from healthy donors and cancer patients. Sequencing was performed with immunoSEQ multiplex PCR; in TCRdb, only in-frame clones are kept and a portion is missing. The sample has about 120,000 clones, around nine tenths seen once. The specimen sequenced was blood. The receptors were sampled from a man aged 25-40 years in good health.

This chain links TRBV6-1 with TRBJ1-1; D may be TRBD1 (5 bases). This CDR3 is built from 14 residues. Germline CDR1 reads MNHNS; CDR2 reads SASEGT. Trimming took 3 bases from V and 0 from J, leaving 8 bases between them. The CDR3 spells CASSEATVNTEAFF. The CDR3 coding sequence is TGTGCCAGCAGTGAGGCGACAGTGAACACTGAAGCTTTCTTT.

This rearrangement joins TRBV9 to TRBJ2-5; 9 bases align to TRBD2. Germline V gene data show CDR1 as SGDLS and CDR2 as YYNGEE. V dropped 7 bases and J dropped 5; count of bases not matched to a gene: 12. The CDR3 is 15 amino acids. CDR3 residues: CASGSGGVLGETQYF. The CDR3 region has the DNA TGTGCCAGCGGTAGCGGGGGAGTCTTAGGGGAGACCCAGTACTTC.

The V gene is TRBV14, the J gene TRBJ2-7; possibly TRBD2 for D (6 bases). This CDR3 spans 14 amino acids. V lost 2 bases and J 6 bases, leaving 14 bases between the germline ends. The V gene's germline CDR1 is SGHDN and CDR2 FVKESK. Written as DNA, the CDR3 is TGTGCCAGCAGCCAAAAGGGGAGGACGACCGAGCAGTACTTC. Translating gives CASSQKGRTTEQYF.

V is TRBV5-1 and J is TRBJ1-4; 10 nucleotides line up with TRBD1. V shed 3 bases, J shed 3 bases, and the junction held 5 bases outside the gene matches. Germline loops: CDR1 SGHRS, CDR2 YFSETQ. There are 16 residues in the CDR3. CDR3 sequence reads: CASSWTGGKANEKLFF. In nucleotides, the CDR3 is TGCGCCAGCAGCTGGACAGGGGGAAAGGCTAATGAAAAACTGTTTTTT.

This rearrangement joins TRBV6-5 to TRBJ2-2; TRBD2 aligns across 9 bases. Germline-derived CDR1 and CDR2 are MNHEY and SVGAGI. V dropped 5 bases and J dropped 4; count of bases not matched to a gene: 5. The length of the CDR3 is 15 residues. The CDR3 loop reads CASSQTSGLTGELFF. The CDR3 DNA sequence: TGTGCCAGCAGTCAGACTAGCGGCCTCACCGGGGAGCTGTTTTTT.

The rearrangement uses TRBV7-2 and TRBJ2-5; D tentatively reads TRBD1 or TRBD2 (7 bases each). Germline V lookup: CDR1 SGHTA, CDR2 FQGNSA. The CDR3 covers 16 residues. With 6 bases removed from V and 2 bases from J, the gap between germline ends came to 19 bases. The CDR3 region has the DNA TGTGCCAGCAGTAGGGGGCTAGCGGTTAATCAAGAGACCCAGTACTTC. It translates to CASSRGLAVNQETQYF.

The chain employs TRBV19 and TRBJ2-5; D unclear. There are 10 residues in the CDR3. Germline V gives CDR1 LNHDA, CDR2 SQIVND (reference sequence). V was pared by 11 bases and J by 7 bases, with 11 bases between. CDR3 nucleotide sequence: TGTGCCCGCCTCGAGTGGACCCAGTACTTC. Protein: CARLEWTQYF.

This rearrangement joins TRBV5-8 to TRBJ2-2; maybe TRBD1 (6 bases). The CDR3 is made up of 17 amino acids. Germline values: CDR1 SGHTS, CDR2 YDEGEE. With 0 bases removed from V and 0 bases from J, the gap between germline ends came to 12 bases. CDR3 region: CASSLDSKGANTGELFF. Here the CDR3 DNA reads TGTGCCAGCAGCTTGGATTCGAAGGGGGCGAACACCGGGGAGCTGTTTTTT.

V and J are TRBV4-2 and TRBJ2-1; D is possibly TRBD2 (5 bases). The CDR3 is 15 amino acids. Per the germline V gene, CDR1 is LGHNA and CDR2 is YNFKEQ. Trimming took 1 base from V and 3 from J, leaving 10 bases between them. The CDR3 protein is CASSQGVAGYNEQFF. Here the CDR3 DNA reads TGTGCCAGCAGCCAAGGGGTTGCGGGCTACAATGAGCAGTTCTTC.

This sequence joins TRBV18 and TRBJ1-6; D is possibly TRBD1 (6 bases). Germline-derived CDR1 and CDR2 are KGHSH and LQKENI. Between the trimmed V and J ends, which lost 0 bases and 9 bases, there was a span of 12 bases. This CDR3 has 15 residues. CDR3 sequence (DNA): TGTGCCAGCTCACCACCAGGTGACAGGCGTTCACCCCTCCACTTT. Residues: CASSPPGDRRSPLHF.

The chain employs TRBV5-1 and TRBJ2-1, with a possible D match to TRBD2 (5 bases). The length of the CDR3 is 16 residues. In germline, CDR1 is SGHRS, CDR2 YFSETQ. With 0 bases removed from V and 7 bases from J, the gap between germline ends came to 17 bases. The CDR3 sequence: CASSLAALNRGNEQFF. CDR3 coding DNA: TGCGCCAGCAGCTTGGCCGCCCTAAATCGGGGAAATGAGCAGTTCTTC.

V and J are TRBV5-5 and TRBJ2-2, with a tentative D call TRBD1 (6 bases). Germline V gene sequence: CDR1 SGHKS, CDR2 YYEKEE (reference sequence). This CDR3 spans 14 amino acids. V shed 4 bases and J shed 4 bases, with 11 bases lying between them. The CDR3 reads CASSPGGSTGELFF. The CDR3 bases are TGTGCCAGCAGCCCTGGGGGCAGCACCGGGGAGCTGTTTTTT. Drawing the rest from reference TRBV5-5 and TRBJ2-2, the complete variable domain is DAGVTQSPTHLIKTRGQQVTLRCSPISGHKSVSWYQQVLGQGPQFIFQYYEKEERGRGNFPDRFSARQFPNYSSELNVNALLLGDSALYLCASSPGGSTGELFFGEGSRLTVL.

The J gene is TRBJ1-2, the V gene TRBV13; 9 bases fit TRBD1. The CDR3 contains 16 residues. The germline gives CDR1 PRHDT, CDR2 FYEKMQ (reference sequence). The trim removed 5 bases at V and 8 bases at J, leaving 15 bases unmatched. The CDR3 coding sequence is TGTGCCAGCAGCCCTTACGGGACAGGGAGTAGCCTGGGCTACACCTTC. Translating gives CASSPYGTGSSLGYTF.

In its sample, this clone was seen a few times. The CDR3 spells CASSPGQASYGYTF. The CDR3, as DNA: TGCGCCAGCAGCCCAGGACAGGCGAGCTATGGCTACACCTTC. This chain joins TRBV5-1 and TRBJ1-2, with 7 bases matching TRBD1. Germline values: CDR1 SGHRS, CDR2 YFSETQ. This CDR3 has 14 amino acids. Germline trimming cut 4 bases from V and 4 bases from J; bases unmatched to any gene: 7. The whole variable domain, remainder taken from reference TRBV5-1 and TRBJ1-2, is KAGVTQTPRYLIKTRGQQVTLSCSPISGHRSVSWYQQTPGQGLQFLFEYFSETQRNKGNFPGRFSGRQFSNSRSEMNVSTLELGDSALYLCASSPGQASYGYTFGSGTRLTVV.